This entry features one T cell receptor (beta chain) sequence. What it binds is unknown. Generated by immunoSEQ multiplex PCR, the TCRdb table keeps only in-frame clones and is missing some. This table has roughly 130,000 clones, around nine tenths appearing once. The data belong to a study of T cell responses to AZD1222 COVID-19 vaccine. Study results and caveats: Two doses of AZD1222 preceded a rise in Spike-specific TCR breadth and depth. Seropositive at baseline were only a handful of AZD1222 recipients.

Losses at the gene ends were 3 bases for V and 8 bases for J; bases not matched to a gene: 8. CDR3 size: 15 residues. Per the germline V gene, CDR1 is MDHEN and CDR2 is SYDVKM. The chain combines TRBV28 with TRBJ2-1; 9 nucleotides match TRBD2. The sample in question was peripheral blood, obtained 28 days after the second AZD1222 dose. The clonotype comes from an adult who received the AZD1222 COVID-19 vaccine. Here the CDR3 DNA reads TGTGCCAGCAGTTTCGGTGCGGGAGGGCTGGATGAGCAGTTCTTC. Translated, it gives CASSFGAGGLDEQFF. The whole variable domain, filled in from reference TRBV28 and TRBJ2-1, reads DVKVTQSSRYLVKRTGEKVFLECVQDMDHENMFWYRQDPGLGLRLIYFSYDVKMKEKGDIPEGYSVSREKKERFSLILESASTNQTSMYLCASSFGAGGLDEQFFGPGTRLTVL.